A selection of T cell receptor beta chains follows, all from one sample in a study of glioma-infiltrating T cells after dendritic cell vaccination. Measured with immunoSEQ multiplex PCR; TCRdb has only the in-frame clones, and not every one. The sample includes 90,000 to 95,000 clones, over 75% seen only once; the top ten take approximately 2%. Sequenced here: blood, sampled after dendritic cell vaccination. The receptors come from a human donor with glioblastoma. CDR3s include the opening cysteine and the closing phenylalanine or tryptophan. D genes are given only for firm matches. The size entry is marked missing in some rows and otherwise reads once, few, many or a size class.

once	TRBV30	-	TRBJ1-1	CAWSVGGEAFF	TGTGCCTGGAGTGTAGGGGGTGAAGCTTTCTTT
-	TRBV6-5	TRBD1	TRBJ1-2	CASSYSRTGGGYGYTF	TGTGCCAGCAGTTACTCGCGGACAGGGGGAGGCTATGGCTACACCTTC
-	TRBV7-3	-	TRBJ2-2	CASGSEGTGELFF	TGTGCCAGCGGTAGCGAGGGCACCGGGGAGCTGTTTTTT
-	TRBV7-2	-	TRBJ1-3	CASSYSPSQLPGNTIYF	TGTGCCAGCAGCTACTCCCCGAGCCAACTCCCTGGAAACACCATATATTTT
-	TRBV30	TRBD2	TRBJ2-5	CAWTGGPSEQETQYF	TGTGCCTGGACGGGAGGGCCCTCTGAACAAGAGACCCAGTACTTC
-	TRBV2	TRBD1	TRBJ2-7	CASRGQVYEQYF	TGTGCCAGCAGGGGACAGGTATACGAGCAGTACTTC
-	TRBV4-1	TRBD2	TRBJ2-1	CASTSPAGGYNEQFF	TGCGCCAGCACCTCGCCAGCGGGAGGGTACAATGAGCAGTTCTTC
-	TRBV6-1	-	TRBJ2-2	CASSERISAGGELFF	TGTGCCAGCAGTGAAAGGATCAGTGCAGGAGGGGAGCTGTTTTTT
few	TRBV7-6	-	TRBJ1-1	CASSPGGDAEAFF	TGTGCCAGCAGCCCGGGAGGGGACGCTGAAGCTTTCTTT
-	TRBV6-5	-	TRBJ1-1	CASSPGHNTEAFF	TGTGCCAGCAGCCCAGGACATAACACTGAAGCTTTCTTT
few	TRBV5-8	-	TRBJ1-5	CASSLGQWSNQPQHF	TGTGCCAGCAGCTTGGGTCAGTGGAGCAATCAGCCCCAGCATTTT
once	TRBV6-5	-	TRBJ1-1	CASLSPKGVTEAFF	TGTGCCAGCCTGTCCCCCAAGGGAGTCACTGAAGCTTTCTTT
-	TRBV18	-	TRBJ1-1	CASSLYPDGNEAFF	TGTGCCAGCTCACTCTATCCGGACGGGAATGAAGCTTTCTTT
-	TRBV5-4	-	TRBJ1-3	CASSSPGRGNTIYF	TGTGCCAGCAGCTCACCAGGGAGGGGAAACACCATATATTTT
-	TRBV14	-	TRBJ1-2	CATRGSNYGYTF	TGTGCCACCAGGGGCTCAAACTATGGCTACACCTTC
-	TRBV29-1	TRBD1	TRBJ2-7	CSVGDSYEQYF	TGCAGCGTTGGGGACAGCTACGAGCAGTACTTC
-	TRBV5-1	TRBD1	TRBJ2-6	CASSLVGQGSTGANVLTF	TGCGCCAGCAGCTTGGTGGGACAGGGAAGTACTGGGGCCAACGTCCTGACTTTC
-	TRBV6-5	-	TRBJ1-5	CASSSQGSQPQHF	TGTGCCAGCAGCTCACAGGGAAGTCAGCCCCAGCATTTT
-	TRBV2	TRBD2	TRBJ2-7	CARTVASGIDEQYF	TGTGCCAGGACAGTCGCTAGCGGGATCGACGAGCAGTACTTC
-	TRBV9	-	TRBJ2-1	CASSVDSRDIYNEQFF	TGTGCCAGCAGCGTAGACAGCAGGGACATATACAATGAGCAGTTCTTC
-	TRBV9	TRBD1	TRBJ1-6	CASTTGTGINSPLHF	TGTGCCAGCACAACCGGGACAGGCATTAATTCACCCCTCCACTTT
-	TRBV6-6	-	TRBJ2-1	CATETGNEQFF	TGTGCCACCGAAACCGGGAATGAGCAGTTCTTC
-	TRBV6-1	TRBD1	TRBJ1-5	CASRAPGQSNQPQHF	TGTGCCAGCAGAGCACCGGGACAGAGCAATCAGCCCCAGCATTTT
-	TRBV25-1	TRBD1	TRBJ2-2	CASSGSGRGHTGELFF	TGTGCCAGCAGTGGTTCGGGAAGGGGGCACACCGGGGAGCTGTTTTTT
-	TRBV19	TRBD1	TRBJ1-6	CASSLQGERSPLHF	TGTGCCAGTAGTCTACAGGGGGAACGGTCACCCCTCCACTTT
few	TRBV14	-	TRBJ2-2	CASSQELGNTGELFF	TGTGCCAGCAGCCAAGAACTTGGGAACACCGGGGAGCTGTTTTTT
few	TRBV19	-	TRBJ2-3	CASRGPDTQYF	TGTGCCAGCAGGGGCCCAGATACGCAGTATTTT